This TCR beta chain was captured in a study of control samples from healthy donors and cancer patients. Trimming removed 0 bases from V and 3 bases from J, with 9 bases in between. The CDR3 spans 15 residues. Germline-derived CDR1 and CDR2 are MNHEY and SVGAGI. This table comes from immunoSEQ multiplex PCR, and its TCRdb copy is limited to in-frame clones, with some not included. The listing records about 190,000 clones. The receptor's source is a woman in her twenties or thirties in good health. This chain joins TRBV6-5 and TRBJ2-1, with D unclear. Sequencing used blood. CDR3 in amino acids: CASSYSSHHYNEQFF. The CDR3 DNA is TGTGCCAGCAGTTACTCGTCACATCACTACAATGAGCAGTTCTTC.